The 19 T cell receptor beta chains in this list originate from one sample, sequenced in a study of blood T cell repertoires in COVID-19. Only in-frame clones appear in the TCRdb table, and some are missing; sequencing was by immunoSEQ multiplex PCR. The data show 200,000 or so clones, nearly 85% seen once. Sample: peripheral blood. Receptors originate from a woman in her thirties with acute or convalescent COVID-19.

V is TRBV11-2 and J is TRBJ1-5, with D unclear. The CDR3 length is 17 residues. The germline CDR1 and CDR2 sequences are SGHAT and FQNNGV. The V and J ends lost 0 bases and 0 bases respectively, with 12 bases between them. In DNA form, the CDR3 reads TGTGCCAGCAGCTTAGATCGTCGCGGCTATAGCAATCAGCCCCAGCATTTT. It is translated as CASSLDRRGYSNQPQHF.

The DNA for the CDR3 is TGCGCCAGCAGCATACTCTCACAGGGATTGAACACTGAAGCTTTCTTT. Protein sequence: CASSILSQGLNTEAFF. This chain uses TRBV5-1 with TRBJ1-1; a possible D gene is TRBD1 (6 bases). In germline, CDR1 is SGHRS, CDR2 YFSETQ. There are 16 residues in the CDR3. Deletions cut 4 bases from V and 0 bases from J, with 16 bases between.

The CDR3 spells CASSQDPRGSFGNEQFF. DNA of the CDR3: TGTGCCAGCAGCCAAGATCCAAGGGGAAGCTTCGGGAATGAGCAGTTCTTC. The chain employs TRBV4-2 and TRBJ2-1; perhaps TRBD1 as D (5 bases). Germline values: CDR1 LGHNA, CDR2 YNFKEQ. This CDR3 comprises 17 residues. V was shortened by 0 bases and J by 7 bases, with 19 bases between the two germline ends.

The V and J genes are TRBV4-2 and TRBJ1-3; a possible D gene is TRBD1 (6 bases). Germline CDR1 and CDR2: LGHNA and YNFKEQ. V lost 1 base to trimming and J lost 0 bases, with 10 bases between them. The CDR3 has 16 residues. The CDR3, as DNA: TGTGCCAGCAGCCAAGTGACAGGTAGCTCTGGAAACACCATATATTTT. The encoded protein is CASSQVTGSSGNTIYF.

The rearrangement joins TRBV6-1 to TRBJ2-7, with TRBD1 as a possible D gene (6 bases). V lost 2 bases to trimming and J lost 3 bases, with 17 bases between them. Germline V gene sequence: CDR1 MNHNS, CDR2 SASEGT. The CDR3 is 16 residues long. The CDR3 sequence is CASSEMFKDRDYEQYF. The CDR3 region has the DNA TGTGCCAGCAGTGAAATGTTTAAGGACAGAGACTACGAGCAGTACTTC.

This chain joins TRBV3-1 (or the pseudogene TRBV3-2) and TRBJ1-6; the D is unclear. The CDR3 length is 14 residues. CDR1 is LGHDT, CDR2 YNNKEL, per germline (reference sequence). V was shortened by 5 bases and J by 6 bases, with 11 bases between the two germline ends. CDR3 protein: CASSLAQSNSPLHF. CDR3 nucleotide sequence: TGTGCCAGCAGCTTAGCCCAGTCTAATTCACCCCTCCACTTT.

This sequence joins TRBV7-2 and TRBJ2-1; TRBD1 aligns across 8 bases. Germline values: CDR1 SGHTA, CDR2 FQGNSA. CDR3 length: 15 amino acids. V lost 2 bases to trimming and J lost 14 bases; unmatched junction nucleotides: 14. CDR3 DNA sequence: TGTGCCAGCAGCTTATCGGGTCAGGGGGCCCCCTGGAAGTTCTTC. Protein: CASSLSGQGAPWKFF. Full variable domain (outside the CDR3, taken from reference TRBV7-2 and TRBJ2-1): GAGVSQSPSNKVTEKGKDVELRCDPISGHTALYWYRQSLGQGLEFLIYFQGNSAPDKSGLPSDRFSAERTGGSVSTLTIQRTQQEDSAVYLCASSLSGQGAPWKFFGPGTRLTVL.

The V and J genes are TRBV15 and TRBJ1-5; D ambiguous. Germline CDR1 reads LNHNV; CDR2 reads YYDKDF (reference sequence). The V gene lost 0 bases and the J gene lost 6 bases, with 15 bases spanning the gap. This CDR3 contains 16 residues. The CDR3 DNA is TGTGCCACCAGCAGAGATTTGCCGGGGAGCCCTCAGCCCCAGCATTTT. It yields the protein CATSRDLPGSPQPQHF.

This clone was seen a handful of times. The rearrangement links TRBV25-1 to TRBJ2-6, with 7 bases aligning to TRBD1. J gave up 0 bases and V 5 bases, and 7 bases lay outside the gene matches. CDR1 MGHDK and CDR2 SYGVNS come from the germline V gene. CDR3 length: 17 amino acids. In DNA, the CDR3 is TGTGCCAGCAGTCCTAGGACAGGAAGCTCTGGGGCCAACGTCCTGACTTTC. This codes for CASSPRTGSSGANVLTF.

The V call is TRBV4-3, the J call TRBJ2-2, with TRBD2 as a possible D gene (6 bases). The V gene's germline CDR1 is LGHNA and CDR2 YSLEER. V lost 5 bases and J 3 bases, leaving 16 bases between the germline ends. This CDR3 region has 16 residues. CDR3 nucleotides: TGCGCCAGCAGCTCGAGGAGGGGCGGATACACCGGGGAGCTGTTTTTT. Translated, it gives CASSSRRGGYTGELFF.

The chain recombines TRBV6-5 with TRBJ1-2; 11 bases match TRBD1. The germline gives CDR1 MNHEY, CDR2 SVGAGI. The CDR3 is 14 amino acids. V trimming: 9 bases; J trimming: 7 bases; junction bases outside the gene matches: 10. CDR3 residues: CASTQSGTGGGYTF. Here the CDR3 DNA reads TGTGCCAGTACCCAATCCGGGACAGGGGGTGGCTACACCTTC.

This chain joins TRBV19 and TRBJ1-2; no definite D call. V lost 7 bases to trimming and J lost 1 base, with 13 bases between them. Germline values: CDR1 LNHDA, CDR2 SQIVND (reference sequence). CDR3 length equals 14 residues. CDR3 DNA sequence: TGTGCCAGTACCCCCCTATGGAGTAACTATGGCTACACCTTC. Protein: CASTPLWSNYGYTF.

This chain joins TRBV19 and TRBJ2-4; 7 positions agree with TRBD1. J was trimmed by 1 base and V by 9 bases; bases with no gene match: 12. Germline V gene sequence: CDR1 LNHDA, CDR2 SQIVND (reference sequence). This CDR3 is built from 16 residues. The CDR3 DNA reads as TGTGCCAGACTACCGGGGACAGTGGGGGCCAAAAACATTCAGTACTTC. Its protein product is CARLPGTVGAKNIQYF.

The gene calls are TRBV9 and TRBJ2-5, with 10 bases matching TRBD2. This CDR3 has 19 amino acids. CDR1 SGDLS and CDR2 YYNGEE come from the germline V gene. Trimming at V came to 3 bases and at J to 3 bases, leaving 17 bases not matched to a gene. Here the CDR3 reads CASSAPVFSASGRKETQYF. The CDR3 nucleotides read TGTGCCAGCAGCGCGCCCGTCTTTTCTGCTAGCGGGAGAAAAGAGACCCAGTACTTC.

The chain combines TRBV6-2 or TRBV6-3 with TRBJ2-7; tentative D call: TRBD2 (5 bases). Trimming took 0 bases from V and 0 from J, leaving 9 bases between them. The CDR3 totals 15 residues. CDR1 MNHEY and CDR2 SVGEGT come from the germline V gene. CDR3 amino acids: CASSYSGVSSYEQYF. The CDR3 DNA sequence: TGTGCCAGCAGTTACTCCGGGGTGAGCTCCTACGAGCAGTACTTC.

J is TRBJ1-5 and V is TRBV18; D might be TRBD1 (6 bases). The V end lost 3 bases, the J end lost 4 bases, and 10 bases lay between the germline ends. Germline CDR1 is KGHSH and CDR2 is LQKENI. The CDR3 contains 14 residues. The CDR3, as DNA: TGTGCCAGCTCACCGGGGGCAGCTAATCAGCCCCAGCATTTT. It encodes CASSPGAANQPQHF.

The rearrangement joins TRBV6-5 to TRBJ2-7; D unresolved. The CDR3 has 15 residues. V shed 0 bases and J shed 0 bases, with 9 bases lying between them. The germline gives CDR1 MNHEY, CDR2 SVGAGI. The chain's CDR3 is CASSYSKLVSYEQYF. CDR3 coding DNA: TGTGCCAGCAGTTACTCAAAGCTTGTCTCCTACGAGCAGTACTTC.

This chain joins TRBV2 and TRBJ1-1; TRBD1 matches at 7 bases. V dropped 8 bases and J dropped 0; count of bases not matched to a gene: 3. The germline V gene encodes CDR1 SNHLY and CDR2 FYNNEI. This CDR3 comprises 13 residues. CDR3 in DNA: TGTGCCAGCGGGGGACAGTTGAACACTGAAGCTTTCTTT. Translating it yields CASGGQLNTEAFF.

V is TRBV28 and J is TRBJ2-5; TRBD1 matches 10 bases. With 5 bases clipped from V and 3 bases from J, the junction kept 15 bases outside the gene matches. Germline V gives CDR1 MDHEN, CDR2 SYDVKM. The CDR3 spans 18 residues. Written as DNA, the CDR3 is TGTGCCAGCAGTCCCATCCCCGGGGACAGGGGAAGGAAAGAGACCCAGTACTTC. Residues: CASSPIPGDRGRKETQYF.